The 32 T cell receptor beta chains given below trace back to one sample, sequenced in a study of T cell changes during pregnancy in multiple sclerosis. Clones were read by immunoSEQ multiplex PCR, and TCRdb kept only the in-frame ones, dropping some. Of 55,000 to 85,000 clones in the sample, around nine tenths were seen once. The material sequenced was CD4+ T cells from peripheral blood mononuclear cells, taken after pregnancy. Receptors were obtained from a female donor with multiple sclerosis, enrolled in a pregnancy study.

This sequence joins TRBV19 and TRBJ2-7; 7 positions match TRBD1. Losses at the gene ends were 1 base for V and 1 base for J; bases not matched to a gene: 13. The CDR3 is 18 residues long. Germline CDR1 LNHDA, CDR2 SQIVND (reference sequence). DNA of the CDR3: TGTGCCAGTAGTATAGCCTCCCCCGGACAGGAGAGTTCCTACGAGCAGTACTTC. Encoded protein: CASSIASPGQESSYEQYF.

This clone was detected only a few times. An end of the junction differs from the germline gene, which may be a read error. The V and J genes are TRBV30 and TRBJ1-4, with D possibly being TRBD1 (6 bases). Germline V gene sequence: CDR1 GTSNPN, CDR2 SVGIG (reference sequence). This CDR3 has 13 residues. The CDR3 region is CAYDRSANEKLFF. CDR3 in DNA: TGTGCCTACGACAGGTCGGCTAACGAAAAACTGTTTTTT.

This clone was counted a single time. The chain employs TRBV6-4 and TRBJ2-3, with 10 positions matching TRBD1. V lost 11 bases and J lost 3; bases outside the gene matches: 11. The CDR3 is 15 amino acids. CDR1 is MRHNA, CDR2 SNTAGT, per germline. The CDR3 protein is CASAERDRGTDTQYF. Here the CDR3 DNA reads TGTGCCTCAGCAGAAAGGGACAGGGGAACAGATACGCAGTATTTT.

The rearrangement uses TRBV4-2 and TRBJ2-7; 9 bases are shared with TRBD1. CDR1 and CDR2 from the germline V gene are LGHNA and YNFKEQ. The CDR3 extends over 13 amino acids. V gave up 4 bases and J gave up 2 bases; unmatched junction bases: 0. This CDR3 is CASSRDRAYEQYF. The CDR3 coding sequence is TGTGCCAGCAGCCGGGACAGGGCCTACGAGCAGTACTTC.

This chain links TRBV9 with TRBJ1-2; no firm D call. V was clipped by 0 bases and J by 8 bases, with 14 bases between them. The CDR3 length is 14 residues. Per germline, CDR1 SGDLS and CDR2 YYNGEE. The CDR3 loop reads CASSVATSTWGYTF. The CDR3, as DNA: TGTGCCAGCAGCGTAGCTACGAGTACCTGGGGCTACACCTTC.

This clone appeared once. This sequence joins TRBV7-6 and TRBJ2-3; TRBD1 might be the D (5 bases). The CDR3 totals 15 residues. Germline V CDR1 and CDR2: SGHVS, FNYEAQ. V was trimmed by 3 bases and J by 5 bases, leaving 15 bases between them. The CDR3 is CASSFAQGSGDTQYF. CDR3 DNA sequence: TGTGCCAGCAGCTTTGCCCAGGGTTCCGGAGATACGCAGTATTTT. Based on the CDR3 plus reference TRBV7-6 and TRBJ2-3, the full variable domain is GAGVSQSPRYKVTKRGQDVALRCDPISGHVSLYWYRQALGQGPEFLTYFNYEAQQDKSGLPNDRFSAERPEGSISTLTIQRTEQRDSAMYRCASSFAQGSGDTQYFGPGTRLTVL.

V gene TRBV6-6 combines with J gene TRBJ2-7, with 7 bases identical to TRBD1. CDR1 and CDR2 from the germline V gene are MNHNY and SVGAGI (reference sequence). The J segment lost 6 bases and the V segment lost 0 bases, leaving 11 bases of the junction unmatched. The CDR3 has 16 residues. The CDR3 DNA reads as TGTGCCAGCAGTTACTCGCCTTTGACAGGGTCGGGCGAGCAGTACTTC. Translating gives CASSYSPLTGSGEQYF.

The V gene is TRBV28, the J gene TRBJ2-2, with TRBD2 matching over 15 bases. The V gene's germline CDR1 is MDHEN and CDR2 SYDVKM. The CDR3 sequence is 18 residues long. Trimming cost V 5 bases and J 1 base; bases outside gene matches: 5. The CDR3: CASSVGLAGGGNTGELFF. In DNA form, the CDR3 reads TGTGCCAGCAGTGTGGGACTAGCGGGAGGAGGGAACACCGGGGAGCTGTTTTTT.

The rearrangement joins TRBV18 to TRBJ1-2, with 7 bases aligning to TRBD1. Per the germline V gene, CDR1 is KGHSH and CDR2 is LQKENI. V was pared by 5 bases and J by 0 bases, with 9 bases of the junction left unmatched. The CDR3 has 16 amino acids. This CDR3 is CASSAQTGTANYGYTF. Here the CDR3 DNA reads TGTGCCAGCTCAGCTCAAACAGGGACAGCTAACTATGGCTACACCTTC.

V and J are TRBV13 and TRBJ2-7, with 11 bases matching TRBD1. Germline values: CDR1 PRHDT, CDR2 FYEKMQ (reference sequence). Trimming at V came to 0 bases and at J to 7 bases, leaving 8 bases not matched to a gene. The CDR3 totals 16 residues. This CDR3 reads CASSLGRTGGLGEQYF. The CDR3 nucleotides are TGTGCCAGCAGCTTAGGCAGGACAGGGGGCTTAGGGGAGCAGTACTTC.

The V gene is TRBV5-5, the J gene TRBJ1-6; D remains ambiguous. Germline values: CDR1 SGHKS, CDR2 YYEKEE (reference sequence). Trimming stripped 1 base from V and 5 bases from J, with 7 bases between. The CDR3 spans 14 residues. DNA for the CDR3: TGTGCCAGCAGCTTGTATCCTGATAATTCACCCCTCCACTTT. This translates into CASSLYPDNSPLHF.

The V gene is TRBV2, the J gene TRBJ2-1; 12 bases line up with TRBD2. The ends lost 8 bases at V and 7 bases at J; junction bases unmatched: 6. Germline lookup yields CDR1 SNHLY and CDR2 FYNNEI. This CDR3 comprises 14 residues. CDR3 nucleotides: TGTGCCAGCGGCACTAGCGGGAGGTTGAATGAGCAGTTCTTC. The encoded protein is CASGTSGRLNEQFF.

This clone came up once. This CDR3 reads CASSISRAGEQPQHF. The CDR3 DNA reads as TGTGCCAGTAGTATTTCAAGGGCAGGGGAACAGCCCCAGCATTTT. This chain joins TRBV19 and TRBJ1-5; tentative D call: TRBD1 (6 bases). In germline, CDR1 is LNHDA, CDR2 SQIVND (reference sequence). V was clipped by 3 bases and J by 7 bases, with 16 bases between them. The CDR3 extends over 15 amino acids.

The CDR3 loop is CASSQDVAGTGGSPLHF. CDR3 coding DNA: TGTGCCAGCAGCCAAGATGTAGCCGGGACAGGGGGTTCACCCCTCCACTTT. The chain combines TRBV4-2 with TRBJ1-6; 11 bases line up with TRBD1. V was pared by 0 bases and J by 9 bases, with 7 bases of the junction left unmatched. This CDR3 spans 17 amino acids. The V gene's germline CDR1 is LGHNA and CDR2 YNFKEQ.

V is TRBV2 and J is TRBJ1-1; 7 nucleotides align to TRBD1. The V segment lost 3 bases and the J segment 1 base; nucleotides outside the gene matches: 5. Germline assignment: CDR1 SNHLY and CDR2 FYNNEI. CDR3 length: 15 residues. The CDR3 DNA is TGTGCCAGCAGTGACCCGGGACAGCCGAACACTGAAGCTTTCTTT. Protein: CASSDPGQPNTEAFF.

The chain joins TRBV30 to TRBJ1-4, with D uncertain. The germline V gene has CDR1 GTSNPN and CDR2 SVGIG (reference sequence). The V end lost 4 bases, the J end lost 0 bases, and 18 bases lay between the germline ends. The CDR3 sequence is 17 residues long. The CDR3 is CAWNQAGFQTTNEKLFF. As DNA, the CDR3 is TGTGCCTGGAATCAAGCGGGGTTCCAAACAACTAATGAAAAACTGTTTTTT.

V gene TRBV7-2 combines with J gene TRBJ2-5; the D is unclear. CDR1 and CDR2 from the germline V gene are SGHTA and FQGNSA. The CDR3 extends over 15 amino acids. V was trimmed by 5 bases and J by 4 bases, leaving 17 bases between them. Here the CDR3 DNA reads TGTGCCAGCAGCCTCCCCCCTACAGCAGCAGAGACCCAGTACTTC. It yields the protein CASSLPPTAAETQYF.

The V gene is TRBV2, the J gene TRBJ1-6; a possible D gene is TRBD1 (5 bases). V lost 6 bases and J 0 bases, leaving 12 bases between the germline ends. Germline V gene data show CDR1 as SNHLY and CDR2 as FYNNEI. CDR3 size: 16 residues. The CDR3 sequence: CASRVGGSSYNSPLHF. DNA for the CDR3: TGTGCCAGCAGGGTGGGGGGGAGCTCCTATAATTCACCCCTCCACTTT.

Here the CDR3 reads CASSYSIAQSNQPQHF. As DNA, the CDR3 is TGTGCCAGCAGTTACTCGATAGCGCAGTCTAATCAGCCCCAGCATTTT. The rearrangement joins TRBV6-6 to TRBJ1-5; no definite D call. V gave up 0 bases and J gave up 4 bases, with 13 bases separating them. Germline CDR1 reads MNHNY; CDR2 reads SVGAGI (reference sequence). The CDR3 sequence is 16 residues long.

The chain has TRBV2 and TRBJ2-2; 7 nucleotides agree with TRBD1. V trimming: 1 base; J trimming: 4 bases; junction bases outside the gene matches: 3. The length of the CDR3 is 15 residues. Germline V CDR1 and CDR2: SNHLY, FYNNEI. CDR3 protein: CASSEGDRVTGELFF. The CDR3, as DNA: TGTGCCAGCAGTGAAGGAGACAGGGTCACCGGGGAGCTGTTTTTT.

The chain employs TRBV27 and TRBJ1-5, with D possibly TRBD1 on 5 matching bases. The CDR3 contains 16 residues. In germline, CDR1 is MNHEY, CDR2 SMNVEV (reference sequence). V gave up 4 bases and J gave up 2 bases, with 15 bases separating them. CDR3 sequence (DNA): TGTGCCAGCAGTTCGACGGACACCCTGGGCAATCAGCCCCAGCATTTT. Translated, it gives CASSSTDTLGNQPQHF.

The chain carries TRBV5-6 and TRBJ2-3; 11 bases are shared with TRBD2. There are 15 residues in the CDR3. CDR1 SGHDT and CDR2 YYEEEE come from the germline V gene. J lost 6 bases, V lost 3 bases, and 6 bases had no gene match. In DNA, the CDR3 is TGTGCCAGCAGCTCACTAGCGGGAGAAGGGGATACGCAGTATTTT. This gives the protein CASSSLAGEGDTQYF.

V usage is TRBV28 and J usage is TRBJ1-2, with D perhaps matching TRBD1 (5 bases). The germline gives CDR1 MDHEN, CDR2 SYDVKM. This CDR3 has 15 residues. Trimming removed 11 bases from V and 0 bases from J, with 19 bases in between. In nucleotides, the CDR3 is TGTGCCTCAAGGGAGGGGATCCCGGCTAACTATGGCTACACCTTC. The encoded protein is CASREGIPANYGYTF.

The rearrangement links TRBV29-1 to TRBJ1-1; D might be TRBD1 (6 bases). The CDR3 sequence is 13 residues long. CDR1 SQVTM and CDR2 ANQGSEA come from the germline V gene. V dropped 7 bases and J dropped 1 base, with 13 bases sitting between them. This chain's CDR3 is CSGGGQPNTEAFF. The DNA for the CDR3 is TGCAGCGGCGGGGGACAACCGAACACTGAAGCTTTCTTT. Based on the CDR3 plus reference TRBV29-1 and TRBJ1-1, the full variable domain is SAVISQKPSRDICQRGTSLTIQCQVDSQVTMMFWYRQQPGQSLTLIATANQGSEATYESGFVIDKFPISRPNLTFSTLTVSNMSPEDSSIYLCSGGGQPNTEAFFGQGTRLTVV.

This clone turned up a few times. The CDR3 DNA sequence: TGTGCCAGCAGCCTAGGACAGATTTACACAGATACGCAGTATTTT. Translated, it gives CASSLGQIYTDTQYF. This chain connects TRBV9 to TRBJ2-3; D may be TRBD1 (6 bases). Trimming took 4 bases from V and 2 from J, leaving 14 bases between them. The CDR3 sequence is 15 residues long. Germline CDR1 SGDLS, CDR2 YYNGEE.

This chain joins TRBV2 and TRBJ1-1; D not resolved. From germline, CDR1 is SNHLY and CDR2 FYNNEI. V lost 3 bases to trimming and J lost 7 bases, with 12 bases between them. The CDR3 spans 13 residues. Written as DNA, the CDR3 is TGTGCCAGCAGTGATGTTCGGGAGCGTGAAGCTTTCTTT. Protein sequence: CASSDVREREAFF.

This clone was observed once. This chain links TRBV13 with TRBJ1-5; tentative D call: TRBD1 (5 bases). Germline-derived CDR1 and CDR2 are PRHDT and FYEKMQ (reference sequence). The CDR3 is made up of 15 amino acids. The ends were cut back, 2 bases at V and 3 bases at J, with 11 bases in the middle. The CDR3 is CASSLKGAPNQPQHF. The CDR3 nucleotides read TGTGCCAGCAGCTTAAAAGGGGCCCCCAATCAGCCCCAGCATTTT.

The CDR3 protein is CASSFPQITANTEAFF. The CDR3 DNA is TGTGCCAGCAGCTTCCCCCAAATCACAGCGAACACTGAAGCTTTCTTT. The V and J genes are TRBV7-2 and TRBJ1-1; no reliable D call. V was shortened by 3 bases and J by 1 base, with 15 bases between the two germline ends. Germline-derived CDR1 and CDR2 are SGHTA and FQGNSA. The CDR3 consists of 16 residues. Using reference TRBV7-2 and TRBJ1-1 for the parts outside the CDR3, the full variable domain is GAGVSQSPSNKVTEKGKDVELRCDPISGHTALYWYRQSLGQGLEFLIYFQGNSAPDKSGLPSDRFSAERTGGSVSTLTIQRTQQEDSAVYLCASSFPQITANTEAFFGQGTRLTVV.

The V gene is TRBV2, the J gene TRBJ1-3, with a possible D match to TRBD1 (6 bases). The CDR3 runs 17 residues. The germline V and J ends were trimmed by 0 bases and 0 bases, with 12 bases remaining between them. CDR1 SNHLY and CDR2 FYNNEI come from the germline V gene. The CDR3 region has the DNA TGTGCCAGCAGTGAAGCCCCCGGACAGAGCTCTGGAAACACCATATATTTT. Protein: CASSEAPGQSSGNTIYF.

This chain links TRBV4-1 with TRBJ1-5; 7 bases map to TRBD1. The trim removed 1 base at V and 5 bases at J, leaving 11 bases unmatched. Germline lookup yields CDR1 MGHRA and CDR2 YSYEKL. The CDR3 loop spans 17 amino acids. The CDR3 coding sequence is TGCGCCAGCAGCCAAGGAAGGGGACAGAGGGTGGATCAGCCCCAGCATTTT. It translates to CASSQGRGQRVDQPQHF.

DNA of the CDR3: TGCGCCAGCAGCCGACTGCAGGGCCCCGGGGAGCTGTTTTTT. This sequence encodes CASSRLQGPGELFF. The chain combines TRBV5-1 with TRBJ2-2; D possibly corresponds to TRBD1 (5 bases). There are 14 residues in the CDR3. Looked up from germline, CDR1 is SGHRS and CDR2 is YFSETQ. Trimming stripped 4 bases from V and 6 bases from J, with 13 bases between.

The chain joins TRBV2 to TRBJ2-3, with 9 bases fitting TRBD1. The V and J ends lost 6 bases and 7 bases, in that order; junction bases with no gene match: 11. The germline gives CDR1 SNHLY, CDR2 FYNNEI. The CDR3 sequence is 15 residues long. CDR3 protein: CASRDPGQGANTQYF. The CDR3 nucleotides are TGTGCCAGCAGGGATCCGGGACAGGGTGCAAATACGCAGTATTTT.